The 30 T cell receptor beta chains listed next were all sequenced from one sample in a study of T-cell reconstitution after alpha-beta-depleted transplantation in children. Construction of the TCRbeta library involved unique molecular identifiers. One entry per CDR3 protein, called by TCRdb with MiXCR from the PCR reads. The sample records over 450,000 distinct CDR3 sequences, 10% being singletons. The sample was PBMCs, taken before TCRalphabeta/CD19-depleted stem cell transplant. The receptors were sampled from a child aged 2 to 15 with inherited bone marrow failure, due to receive a stem cell transplant.

This clonotype has a count of ten or more. V is TRBV24-1 and J is TRBJ2-2; 7 bases are a match to TRBD1. CDR3 length: 16 amino acids. With V trimmed by 0 bases and J by 3 bases, 3 bases remained unmatched. Per germline, CDR1 KGHDR and CDR2 SFDVKD. The CDR3 DNA follows: TGTGCCACCAGTGATTTGGAGGGACAGTACACCGGGGAGCTGTTTTTT. Its translation is CATSDLEGQYTGELFF.

This clonotype has a count of ten or more. The chain has TRBV5-6 and TRBJ2-1, with no clear D. The CDR3 spans 11 residues. V lost 3 bases and J lost 6, with 4 bases in between. Germline V gene data show CDR1 as SGHDT and CDR2 as YYEEEE. The CDR3 region is CASSWFNEQFF. CDR3 bases: TGTGCCAGCAGCTGGTTCAATGAGCAGTTCTTC.

Comments on this clonotype: Given a much more abundant clone one base away, this may be a read error. The chain has TRBV18 and TRBJ2-7, with 8 bases matching TRBD1. The trim removed 6 bases at V and 4 bases at J, leaving 8 bases unmatched. From germline, CDR1 is KGHSH and CDR2 LQKENI. The CDR3 spans 14 residues. The CDR3 region has the DNA TGTGCCAGCTCTCTGGACAGGGTGCAATACGAGCAGTACTTC. Amino acid sequence: CASSLDRVQYEQYF.

This clonotype was counted a single time. This may be a read error: a much more frequent sequence differs by one nucleotide. The V and J genes are TRBV7-2 and TRBJ2-1, with D possibly matching TRBD2 (5 bases). Trimming took 2 bases from V and 15 from J, leaving 17 bases between them. Germline assignment: CDR1 SGHTA and CDR2 FQGNSA. The CDR3 runs 13 residues. The CDR3 is CASSLWESYKRFF. The CDR3 DNA follows: TGTGCCAGCAGCTTATGGGAGAGCTACAAGCGGTTCTTC.

This clonotype was observed at least ten times. This chain joins TRBV20-1 and TRBJ2-4, with unresolved D. This CDR3 has 11 amino acids. V was pared by 4 bases and J by 11 bases, with 12 bases between. Germline CDR1 DFQATT, CDR2 SNEGSKA (reference sequence). CDR3: CSANPVEVQYF. The CDR3 DNA follows: TGCAGTGCTAACCCCGTGGAAGTTCAGTACTTC.

This clonotype was picked up many times. The V and J genes are TRBV20-1 and TRBJ2-4; no firm D call. This CDR3 is 10 amino acids long. Trimming took off 6 bases at V and 9 bases at J, with 9 bases between the two ends. CDR1 is DFQATT and CDR2 is SNEGSKA in the germline V gene (reference sequence). The CDR3 loop reads CSAPGAIQYF. The CDR3 DNA reads as TGCAGTGCCCCAGGAGCCATTCAGTACTTC.

The sample holds many counts of this clonotype. V and J are TRBV5-1 and TRBJ2-7; 9 bases map to TRBD2. In germline, CDR1 is SGHRS, CDR2 YFSETQ. V shed 4 bases and J 3 bases; nucleotides not matched to a gene: 2. The CDR3 extends over 13 amino acids. This CDR3 reads CASSNSGSYEQYF. The CDR3, as DNA: TGCGCCAGCAGCAATAGCGGGAGCTACGAGCAGTACTTC.

This clonotype was seen a handful of times. V usage is TRBV20-1 and J usage is TRBJ1-3; possibly TRBD1 for D (5 bases). The germline CDR1 and CDR2 sequences are DFQATT and SNEGSKA (reference sequence). Trimming stripped 5 bases from V and 0 bases from J, with 11 bases between. The CDR3 consists of 14 residues. For the CDR3, the DNA is TGCAGTGCTCAGCCAGGGTTCTCTGGAAACACCATATATTTT. As protein: CSAQPGFSGNTIYF.

This clonotype was counted at least ten times. The rearrangement joins TRBV12-3 or TRBV12-4 to TRBJ2-7; TRBD2 agrees at 11 bases. With V trimmed by 5 bases and J by 0 bases, 3 bases remained unmatched. The CDR3 is 15 residues long. The CDR3 sequence is CASSATSGVSYEQYF. CDR3 bases: TGTGCCAGCAGTGCGACTAGCGGGGTCTCCTACGAGCAGTACTTC.

This clonotype was observed many times. V gene TRBV29-1 combines with J gene TRBJ2-7; D is ambiguous. Germline-derived CDR1 and CDR2 are SQVTM and ANQGSEA. V shed 4 bases and J shed 3 bases, with 22 bases lying between them. CDR3 size: 16 residues. CDR3: CSVGWGYRSIVYEQYF. The CDR3 DNA reads TGCAGCGTTGGATGGGGTTATAGAAGCATTGTCTACGAGCAGTACTTC.

This clonotype was detected many times. The chain combines TRBV27 with TRBJ2-1; tentatively, D is TRBD2 (6 bases). With 11 bases removed from V and 6 bases from J, the gap between germline ends came to 17 bases. This CDR3 region has 13 residues. The germline CDR1 and CDR2 sequences are MNHEY and SMNVEV (reference sequence). The CDR3 protein is CASQTSFGNEQFF. The CDR3, as DNA: TGTGCCTCTCAGACTAGTTTTGGCAATGAGCAGTTCTTC.

In its sample, this clonotype was seen many times. V and J are TRBV10-2 and TRBJ1-2, with D possibly TRBD1 on 6 matching bases. Trimming removed 6 bases from V and 4 bases from J, with 12 bases in between. The CDR3 length is 13 residues. Looked up from germline, CDR1 is WSHSY and CDR2 is SAAADI. CDR3: CASRDSLAYGYTF. The CDR3 DNA sequence: TGCGCCAGCAGGGACAGTCTAGCCTATGGCTACACCTTC.

This clonotype was seen ten or more times. The chain combines TRBV4-1 with TRBJ2-5; unclear D gene. The germline V and J ends were trimmed by 0 bases and 4 bases, with 15 bases remaining between them. The CDR3 has 16 amino acids. Per the germline V gene, CDR1 is MGHRA and CDR2 is YSYEKL. CDR3 amino acids: CASSQDIGRPGETQYF. CDR3 sequence (DNA): TGCGCCAGCAGCCAAGATATCGGCAGACCAGGAGAGACCCAGTACTTC.

Ten or more counts support this clonotype. The genes are TRBV28 and TRBJ2-7; D tentatively fits TRBD1 or TRBD2 (7 bases each). Germline V lookup: CDR1 MDHEN, CDR2 SYDVKM. The V gene lost 4 bases and the J gene lost 0 bases, with 16 bases spanning the gap. The CDR3 has 16 residues. Here the CDR3 DNA reads TGTGCCAGCAGTTCACATCAGGGGGGGGTCTCCTACGAGCAGTACTTC. It translates to CASSSHQGGVSYEQYF.

This clonotype was counted ten times or more. V gene TRBV5-1 combines with J gene TRBJ2-1; no clear D. V was shortened by 2 bases and J by 10 bases, with 13 bases between the two germline ends. The CDR3 runs 13 residues. The V gene's germline CDR1 is SGHRS and CDR2 YFSETQ. The CDR3 region is CASSFAIAKEQFF. The CDR3 DNA follows: TGCGCCAGCAGCTTCGCTATTGCAAAGGAGCAGTTCTTC.

Many counts were recorded for this clonotype. V gene TRBV7-9 combines with J gene TRBJ2-1; D possibly uses TRBD1 or TRBD2 (6 bases each). In germline, CDR1 is SEHNR, CDR2 FQNEAQ (reference sequence). The V end lost 1 base, the J end lost 4 bases, and 14 bases lay between the germline ends. This CDR3 is 16 amino acids long. The CDR3 here is CASSLVGGTLYNEQFF. CDR3 DNA: TGTGCCAGCAGCTTAGTAGGGGGGACTTTATACAATGAGCAGTTCTTC.

This clonotype showed up many times. This chain connects TRBV10-3 to TRBJ2-7; D perhaps matches TRBD2 (5 bases). The length of the CDR3 is 15 residues. V was trimmed by 0 bases and J by 2 bases, leaving 11 bases between them. Germline assignment: CDR1 ENHRY and CDR2 SYGVKD. The CDR3 nucleotides are TGTGCCATCAGTGAGTCGGAGCGGCATGCCTACGAGCAGTACTTC. Protein: CAISESERHAYEQYF.

The chain carries TRBV30 and TRBJ1-1; D remains ambiguous. The V gene lost 2 bases and the J gene lost 8 bases, with 15 bases spanning the gap. Looked up from germline, CDR1 is GTSNPN and CDR2 is SVGIG (reference sequence). The CDR3 is 13 residues long. The DNA of the CDR3 is TGTGCCTGGAGTTTCGAGGACTTTGGAGAAGCTTTCTTT. It codes for CAWSFEDFGEAFF. Complete variable domain (other parts from reference TRBV30 and TRBJ1-1): SQTIHQWPATLVQPVGSPLSLECTVEGTSNPNLYWYRQAAGRGLQLLFYSVGIGQISSEVPQNLSASRPQDRQFILSSKKLLLSDSGFYLCAWSFEDFGEAFFGQGTRLTVV.

This clonotype was counted at least ten times. The chain couples TRBV20-1 to TRBJ2-1, with no clear D. CDR3 length: 16 residues. Germline CDR1 reads DFQATT; CDR2 reads SNEGSKA (reference sequence). With 0 bases removed from V and 0 bases from J, the gap between germline ends came to 12 bases. In DNA form, the CDR3 reads TGCAGTGCTAGAGATCCCGACCTGAGCTCCTACAATGAGCAGTTCTTC. It encodes CSARDPDLSSYNEQFF.

The sample holds many counts of this clonotype. DNA for the CDR3: TGTGCCAGCAGCCAAGACAGAGCGGGAGGCTCGGATACGCAGTATTTT. Protein product: CASSQDRAGGSDTQYF. The chain links TRBV4-2 to TRBJ2-3, with 9 nucleotides matching TRBD2. The trim removed 0 bases at V and 6 bases at J, leaving 7 bases unmatched. The CDR3 consists of 16 residues. Germline values: CDR1 LGHNA, CDR2 YNFKEQ.

This clonotype came up many times. The chain joins TRBV19 to TRBJ2-1; 7 nucleotides align to TRBD1. CDR3 length equals 16 residues. CDR1 and CDR2 (germline): LNHDA, SQIVND (reference sequence). J lost 8 bases, V lost 4 bases, and 14 bases had no gene match. The CDR3 DNA sequence: TGTGCCAGTAGTACGCTCAGGGGGACGAAGAACGATGAGCAGTTCTTC. Encoded protein: CASSTLRGTKNDEQFF.

Only one count was recorded for this clonotype. The chain recombines TRBV4-3 with TRBJ2-7; D is unresolved. The CDR3 has 15 residues. Germline V CDR1 and CDR2: LGHNA, YSLEER. With 0 bases removed from V and 3 bases from J, the gap between germline ends came to 12 bases. CDR3 nucleotides: TGCGCCAGCAGCCAAGATTGGGGTGCGTTCTACGAGCAGTACTTC. It is translated as CASSQDWGAFYEQYF.

This chain connects TRBV5-4 to TRBJ2-1; D call uncertain. V was shortened by 4 bases and J by 2 bases, with 10 bases between the two germline ends. Germline V gene sequence: CDR1 SGHNT, CDR2 YYREEE (reference sequence). The CDR3 contains 14 residues. The CDR3 coding sequence is TGTGCCAGCAGCCCGATGACGACCTACAATGAGCAGTTCTTC. Translating gives CASSPMTTYNEQFF. The entire variable domain, with the rest obtained from reference TRBV5-4 and TRBJ2-1, is as follows: ETGVTQSPTHLIKTRGQQVTLRCSSQSGHNTVSWYQQALGQGPQFIFQYYREEENGRGNFPPRFSGLQFPNYSSELNVNALELDDSALYLCASSPMTTYNEQFFGPGTRLTVL.

This clonotype was detected many times. The V call is TRBV20-1, the J call TRBJ2-7; D unclear. V was clipped by 4 bases and J by 9 bases, with 16 bases between them. The CDR3 length is 12 residues. Germline CDR1 reads DFQATT; CDR2 reads SNEGSKA (reference sequence). The CDR3 here is CSATRQFTGQYF. The CDR3 nucleotides are TGCAGTGCTACCCGGCAATTCACGGGGCAGTACTTC.

This clonotype appeared a few times. This sequence joins TRBV27 and TRBJ2-1; D may be TRBD1 (5 bases). The V gene lost 6 bases and the J gene lost 5 bases, with 5 bases spanning the gap. CDR1 MNHEY and CDR2 SMNVEV come from the germline V gene (reference sequence). The CDR3 loop spans 11 amino acids. Here the CDR3 reads CASRDNNEQFF. The CDR3, as DNA: TGTGCCAGCAGGGACAACAATGAGCAGTTCTTC.

This clonotype was observed a handful of times. The V and J genes are TRBV11-2 and TRBJ1-3; 12 nucleotides match TRBD1. J gave up 0 bases and V 1 base, and 4 bases lay outside the gene matches. This CDR3 is built from 18 residues. The germline V gene encodes CDR1 SGHAT and CDR2 FQNNGV. CDR3 bases: TGTGCCAGCAGCTTAGTCCGGGACAGGGGGCTCTCTGGAAACACCATATATTTT. Its translation: CASSLVRDRGLSGNTIYF. Complete variable domain (other parts from reference TRBV11-2 and TRBJ1-3): EAGVAQSPRYKIIEKRQSVAFWCNPISGHATLYWYQQILGQGPKLLIQFQNNGVVDDSQLPKDRFSAERLKGVDSTLKIQPAKLEDSAVYLCASSLVRDRGLSGNTIYFGEGSWLTVV.

Turning to this clonotype: One base away lies a much larger clone, so this may be a sequencing read error. The rearrangement uses TRBV10-3 and TRBJ2-2; D perhaps matches TRBD2 (5 bases). V was cut by 3 bases and J by 1 base, with 12 bases left in between. CDR3 length equals 16 residues. Germline assignment: CDR1 ENHRY and CDR2 SYGVKD. Here the CDR3 DNA reads TGTGCCATCAGTGACTCAGGTCGGGAGAACACCGGGGAGCTGTTTTTT. It is translated as CAISDSGRENTGELFF.

This rearrangement joins TRBV27 to TRBJ2-3; 10 positions agree with TRBD2. Trimming took 2 bases from V and 4 from J; bases not matched to a gene: 6. The CDR3 extends over 16 amino acids. The germline V gene encodes CDR1 MNHEY and CDR2 SMNVEV (reference sequence). The CDR3 DNA follows: TGTGCCAGCAGTTTAGTTCTAGCGGGAGCGTCAGATACGCAGTATTTT. As protein: CASSLVLAGASDTQYF.

This clonotype appeared many times. The genes are TRBV20-1 and TRBJ2-1; 7 bases are shared with TRBD2. The germline gives CDR1 DFQATT, CDR2 SNEGSKA (reference sequence). Germline trimming cut 5 bases from V and 3 bases from J; bases unmatched to any gene: 13. The CDR3 sequence is 16 residues long. The CDR3 DNA follows: TGCAGTGCTTCCACGACTAGCTCTCAATTCTACAATGAGCAGTTCTTC. Its translation is CSASTTSSQFYNEQFF.

There are many counts of this clonotype. J is TRBJ2-2 and V is TRBV20-1; D remains ambiguous. The V end was cut by 0 bases, the J end by 4 bases, with 12 bases between. The CDR3 is 15 amino acids. The germline V gene encodes CDR1 DFQATT and CDR2 SNEGSKA (reference sequence). CDR3 in DNA: TGCAGTGCTAGAGACCCTCTACGAGGCACCGGGGAGCTGTTTTTT. This translates into CSARDPLRGTGELFF.